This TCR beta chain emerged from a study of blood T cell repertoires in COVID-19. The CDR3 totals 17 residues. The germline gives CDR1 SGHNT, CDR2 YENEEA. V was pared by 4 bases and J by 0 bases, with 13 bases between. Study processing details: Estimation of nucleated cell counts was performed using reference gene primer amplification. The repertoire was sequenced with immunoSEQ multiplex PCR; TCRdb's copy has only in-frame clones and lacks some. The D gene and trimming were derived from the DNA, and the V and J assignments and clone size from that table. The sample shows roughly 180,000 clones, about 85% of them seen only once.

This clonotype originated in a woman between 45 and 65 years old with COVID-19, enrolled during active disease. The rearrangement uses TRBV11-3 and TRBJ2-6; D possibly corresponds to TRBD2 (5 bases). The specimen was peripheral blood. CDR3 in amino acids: CASSSDFRGSGANVLTF. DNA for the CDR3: TGTGCCAGCAGCTCGGACTTCCGGGGCTCTGGGGCCAACGTCCTGACTTTC.